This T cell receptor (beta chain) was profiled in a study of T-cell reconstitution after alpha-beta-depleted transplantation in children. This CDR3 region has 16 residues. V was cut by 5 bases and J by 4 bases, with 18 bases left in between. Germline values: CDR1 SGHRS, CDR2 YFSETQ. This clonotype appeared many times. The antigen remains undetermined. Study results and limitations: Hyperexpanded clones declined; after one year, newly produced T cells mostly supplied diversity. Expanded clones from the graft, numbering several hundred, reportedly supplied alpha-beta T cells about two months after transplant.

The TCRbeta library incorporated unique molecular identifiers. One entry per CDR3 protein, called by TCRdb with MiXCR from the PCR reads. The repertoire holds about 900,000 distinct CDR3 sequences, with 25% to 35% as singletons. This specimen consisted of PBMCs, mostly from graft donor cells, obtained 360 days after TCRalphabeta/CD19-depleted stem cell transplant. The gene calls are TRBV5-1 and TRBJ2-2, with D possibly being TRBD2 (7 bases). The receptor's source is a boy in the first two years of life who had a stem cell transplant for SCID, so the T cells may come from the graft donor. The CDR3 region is CASSYHPGGPTGELFF. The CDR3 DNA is TGCGCCAGCAGTTATCACCCGGGGGGCCCCACCGGGGAGCTGTTTTTT.